The clone carrying this T cell receptor beta chain was counted at least ten times. This sample is drawn from a study of T cell repertoires in cytomegalovirus infection. Study context: From public TCR beta signatures came an indication of both CMV infection and matching HLA type.

The V end was cut by 6 bases, the J end by 5 bases, with 25 bases between. CDR1 SEHNR and CDR2 FQNEAQ come from the germline V gene (reference sequence). The CDR3 consists of 17 residues. Via MiXCR, TCRdb re-called the reads, giving one row per CDR3 protein. The sample records 500,000 or so distinct CDR3 sequences, more than 15% being singletons. This clonotype originated in a human donor in good health (CMV status not recorded). Some clones in this sample may be carry-over from other donors' samples. Sequencing input: CD8+ T cells from PBMCs. The V gene is TRBV7-9, the J gene TRBJ2-5; D possibly matches TRBD1 or TRBD2 (5 bases each). CDR3 bases: TGTGCCAGCAGGCCAATCCCGGGACGTGTTGGTCGGGAGACCCAGTACTTC. It is translated as CASRPIPGRVGRETQYF.